This TCR beta chain was sequenced for a study of blood T cell repertoires in COVID-19. On the study more broadly: Spain, Italy and the United States supplied samples that represented acute and convalescent COVID-19.

In germline, CDR1 is MDHEN, CDR2 SYDVKM. Trimming removed 4 bases at V and 4 bases at J, with 17 bases between. This CDR3 has 16 amino acids. TCRdb's copy holds only in-frame clones and misses some; the assay was immunoSEQ multiplex PCR. The repertoire includes some 94,000 clones, around 87% of them detected once, and 15% sits in the top ten. The sequenced material came from peripheral blood. The chain carries TRBV28 and TRBJ2-1, with a possible D match to TRBD1 (7 bases). The clonotype comes from a human donor in a cohort sampled during active COVID-19. The CDR3 DNA sequence: TGTGCCAGCAGTTCTTCAGGGGGGTCGGATTACAATGAGCAGTTCTTC. Translated, it gives CASSSSGGSDYNEQFF.